This is a list of T cell receptor beta chains from one sample in a study of T cells in Graves' hyperthyroidism and ophthalmopathy. Each CDR3 protein gets one entry after TCRdb re-called the multiplex PCR reads with MiXCR. The table has hundreds of thousands of distinct CDR3 sequences, around 46% seen once; the top ten hold roughly 8.2%. Sequencing was done on a sample of peripheral blood or thyroid tissue (not recorded which). Source of these receptors: a woman younger than 35 with Graves' hyperthyroidism. Each CDR3 is given with its conserved first and last residue. Each record gives: CDR3 protein, CDR3 DNA, clone size, J gene, D gene, V gene. A D gene is named only where the DNA matches it firmly. A clone size is listed for some rows: how often the clone was seen (once, few, many), or a class if it is expanded.

cdr3_aa: CASSGTGGYGYTF
cdr3_nt: TGTGCCAGCAGCGGGACAGGGGGCTATGGCTACACCTTC
clone_size: many
j_call: TRBJ1-2
d_call: TRBD1
v_call: TRBV2

cdr3_aa: CASSVEGGSPLHF
cdr3_nt: TGTGCCAGCAGTGTGGAGGGGGGATCCCCCCTCCACTTT
clone_size: once
j_call: TRBJ1-6
d_call: -
v_call: TRBV2

cdr3_aa: CASSLGQGLVPLHF
cdr3_nt: TGTGCCAGCAGCTTAGGGCAGGGTCTGGTACCCCTCCACTTT
clone_size: many
j_call: TRBJ1-6
d_call: -
v_call: TRBV7-9

cdr3_aa: CASRRDSENTEAFF
cdr3_nt: TGTGCCAGCAGACGGGACTCCGAGAACACTGAAGCTTTCTTT
clone_size: many
j_call: TRBJ1-1
d_call: -
v_call: TRBV7-9

cdr3_aa: CSVGVQLASGEQFF
cdr3_nt: TGCAGCGTTGGGGTACAACTAGCATCCGGTGAGCAGTTCTTC
clone_size: -
j_call: TRBJ2-1
d_call: -
v_call: TRBV29-1

cdr3_aa: CSAVTGDYGYTF
cdr3_nt: TGCAGCGCCGTTACAGGGGACTATGGCTACACCTTC
clone_size: -
j_call: TRBJ1-2
d_call: TRBD1
v_call: TRBV29-1

cdr3_aa: CASSIRTASSYNSPLHF
cdr3_nt: TGTGCCAGCAGCATTAGGACAGCGAGCTCCTATAATTCACCCCTCCACTTT
clone_size: few
j_call: TRBJ1-6
d_call: -
v_call: TRBV7-2

cdr3_aa: CALSTHMNTEAFF
cdr3_nt: TGTGCCCTTTCAACACACATGAACACTGAAGCTTTCTTT
clone_size: many
j_call: TRBJ1-1
d_call: -
v_call: TRBV10-3

cdr3_aa: CASSPPRGAEYGYTF
cdr3_nt: TGTGCCAGCAGCCCTCCACGGGGGGCTGAGTATGGCTACACCTTC
clone_size: few
j_call: TRBJ1-2
d_call: -
v_call: TRBV2

cdr3_aa: CASRSQQGNQPQHF
cdr3_nt: TGTGCCAGCAGGTCTCAACAGGGAAACCAGCCCCAGCATTTT
clone_size: -
j_call: TRBJ1-5
d_call: -
v_call: TRBV7-2

cdr3_aa: CASSYGQAGAYEQYF
cdr3_nt: TGTGCCAGCAGTTACGGTCAGGCGGGAGCCTACGAGCAGTACTTC
clone_size: few
j_call: TRBJ2-7
d_call: TRBD2
v_call: TRBV2

cdr3_aa: CSVRDGTQYF
cdr3_nt: TGCAGTGTACGCGACGGGACCCAGTACTTC
clone_size: many
j_call: TRBJ2-5
d_call: -
v_call: TRBV20-1

cdr3_aa: CATSSSGGVTEAFF
cdr3_nt: TGTGCCACCAGTTCCTCAGGGGGCGTCACTGAAGCTTTCTTT
clone_size: -
j_call: TRBJ1-1
d_call: TRBD1
v_call: TRBV24-1

cdr3_aa: CSARTGGKTQYF
cdr3_nt: TGCAGTGCTAGAACAGGGGGCAAGACCCAGTACTTC
clone_size: -
j_call: TRBJ2-5
d_call: TRBD1
v_call: TRBV20-1

cdr3_aa: CASSHTTEGLEQYF
cdr3_nt: TGTGCCAGCAGCCATACGACAGAGGGGCTCGAGCAGTACTTC
clone_size: few
j_call: TRBJ2-7
d_call: -
v_call: TRBV7-2

cdr3_aa: CASSLGSGLTYSPLHF
cdr3_nt: TGTGCCAGCAGCTTAGGTTCGGGACTTACATATTCACCCCTCCACTTT
clone_size: -
j_call: TRBJ1-6
d_call: -
v_call: TRBV7-9

cdr3_aa: CATSDQRGVGPSETQYF
cdr3_nt: TGTGCCACCAGTGATCAGAGGGGTGTAGGACCTTCGGAGACCCAGTACTTC
clone_size: -
j_call: TRBJ2-5
d_call: -
v_call: TRBV24-1

cdr3_aa: CASSFVGQVNSPLHF
cdr3_nt: TGTGCCAGCAGTTTCGTGGGTCAAGTGAATTCACCCCTCCACTTT
clone_size: -
j_call: TRBJ1-6
d_call: -
v_call: TRBV7-3

cdr3_aa: CASSLGDSYGYTF
cdr3_nt: TGTGCCAGCAGCCTCGGAGATTCCTATGGCTACACCTTC
clone_size: many
j_call: TRBJ1-2
d_call: -
v_call: TRBV7-9

cdr3_aa: CASSTGEASYEQYF
cdr3_nt: TGTGCCAGCAGTACGGGAGAAGCGTCCTACGAGCAGTACTTC
clone_size: -
j_call: TRBJ2-7
d_call: -
v_call: TRBV25-1

cdr3_aa: CASSLSAVVGRETQYF
cdr3_nt: TGTGCCAGCAGTTTGTCGGCGGTGGTAGGACGAGAGACCCAGTACTTC
clone_size: -
j_call: TRBJ2-5
d_call: -
v_call: TRBV2

cdr3_aa: CASRSGQGARQPQHF
cdr3_nt: TGTGCCAGCAGAAGCGGACAGGGGGCAAGGCAGCCCCAGCATTTT
clone_size: -
j_call: TRBJ1-5
d_call: TRBD1
v_call: TRBV19

cdr3_aa: CAISAGATYEQYF
cdr3_nt: TGTGCCATCAGTGCAGGGGCCACCTACGAGCAGTACTTC
clone_size: -
j_call: TRBJ2-7
d_call: -
v_call: TRBV10-3

cdr3_aa: CASSKGQGNNQPQYF
cdr3_nt: TGTGCCAGCAGCAAGGGACAGGGAAACAATCAGCCCCAGTACTTC
clone_size: -
j_call: TRBJ2-5
d_call: TRBD1
v_call: TRBV7-2

cdr3_aa: CASSEAGEGTEAFF
cdr3_nt: TGTGCCAGCAGTGAAGCGGGGGAGGGGACTGAAGCTTTCTTT
clone_size: many
j_call: TRBJ1-1
d_call: -
v_call: TRBV2

cdr3_aa: CASSRDPRIAGGTYEQYF
cdr3_nt: TGTGCCAGCAGTCGAGACCCCCGGATAGCGGGAGGGACCTACGAGCAGTACTTC
clone_size: many
j_call: TRBJ2-7
d_call: TRBD2
v_call: TRBV7-9

cdr3_aa: CSVQNTGELFF
cdr3_nt: TGCAGCGTTCAGAACACCGGGGAGCTGTTTTTT
clone_size: many
j_call: TRBJ2-2
d_call: -
v_call: TRBV29-1

cdr3_aa: CASSQVLGQGFYEQYF
cdr3_nt: TGCGCCAGCAGCCAAGTTCTCGGACAGGGGTTTTACGAGCAGTACTTC
clone_size: -
j_call: TRBJ2-7
d_call: TRBD1
v_call: TRBV7-2

cdr3_aa: CATWDGNTGELFF
cdr3_nt: TGTGCCACCTGGGACGGGAACACCGGGGAGCTGTTTTTT
clone_size: many
j_call: TRBJ2-2
d_call: -
v_call: TRBV24-1

cdr3_aa: CASSSAGFRETQYF
cdr3_nt: TGTGCCAGCAGCTCGGCAGGGTTTCGGGAGACCCAGTACTTC
clone_size: once
j_call: TRBJ2-5
d_call: -
v_call: TRBV7-2

cdr3_aa: CASTDIGGVENTEAFF
cdr3_nt: TGTGCCAGCACCGACATCGGGGGGGTGGAGAACACTGAAGCTTTCTTT
clone_size: -
j_call: TRBJ1-1
d_call: -
v_call: TRBV9

cdr3_aa: CASSENRVEYGYTF
cdr3_nt: TGTGCCAGCAGTGAAAACAGGGTGGAGTATGGCTACACCTTC
clone_size: many
j_call: TRBJ1-2
d_call: -
v_call: TRBV2

cdr3_aa: CASSQRASANTGELFF
cdr3_nt: TGTGCCAGCAGCCAAAGGGCTAGCGCGAACACCGGGGAGCTGTTTTTT
clone_size: -
j_call: TRBJ2-2
d_call: -
v_call: TRBV14

cdr3_aa: CASSRGRDSSYEQYF
cdr3_nt: TGTGCCAGCAGCCGGGGTCGGGACAGCTCTTACGAGCAGTACTTC
clone_size: -
j_call: TRBJ2-7
d_call: TRBD1
v_call: TRBV7-8

cdr3_aa: CASSMGRGLLNTEAFF
cdr3_nt: TGTGCCAGTAGTATGGGCAGGGGGCTATTGAACACTGAAGCTTTCTTT
clone_size: few
j_call: TRBJ1-1
d_call: TRBD1
v_call: TRBV19

cdr3_aa: CSARLGKKLFF
cdr3_nt: TGCAGTGCTCGCCTCGGGAAAAAACTGTTTTTT
clone_size: -
j_call: TRBJ1-4
d_call: -
v_call: TRBV20-1

cdr3_aa: CASPTSGHTGELFF
cdr3_nt: TGCGCCAGCCCTACTAGCGGACACACCGGGGAGCTGTTTTTT
clone_size: -
j_call: TRBJ2-2
d_call: TRBD2
v_call: TRBV10-1

cdr3_aa: CASSLTWDQPQHF
cdr3_nt: TGTGCCAGCAGCCTGACCTGGGATCAGCCCCAGCATTTT
clone_size: many
j_call: TRBJ1-5
d_call: -
v_call: TRBV9

cdr3_aa: CASSPPRGNYGYTF
cdr3_nt: TGTGCCAGCAGCCCCCCTCGGGGTAACTATGGCTACACCTTC
clone_size: many
j_call: TRBJ1-2
d_call: -
v_call: TRBV7-9

cdr3_aa: CASSLSTANTEAFF
cdr3_nt: TGCGCCAGCAGCTTGTCGACCGCGAACACTGAAGCTTTCTTT
clone_size: few
j_call: TRBJ1-1
d_call: -
v_call: TRBV5-1

cdr3_aa: CSVVLAGLPDTQYF
cdr3_nt: TGCAGCGTTGTGTTAGCGGGACTCCCGGATACGCAGTATTTT
clone_size: -
j_call: TRBJ2-3
d_call: TRBD2
v_call: TRBV29-1

cdr3_aa: CATSLPGTGYGYTF
cdr3_nt: TGTGCCACCAGTTTACCAGGGACCGGGTATGGCTACACCTTC
clone_size: -
j_call: TRBJ1-2
d_call: -
v_call: TRBV24-1

cdr3_aa: CSVEGTAIYGYTF
cdr3_nt: TGCAGCGTTGAAGGGACAGCAATCTATGGCTACACCTTC
clone_size: -
j_call: TRBJ1-2
d_call: -
v_call: TRBV29-1

cdr3_aa: CASSIQLGQPQHF
cdr3_nt: TGTGCCAGTAGTATACAATTGGGTCAGCCCCAGCATTTT
clone_size: few
j_call: TRBJ1-5
d_call: -
v_call: TRBV19

cdr3_aa: CATSTTGTSGPYNEKLFF
cdr3_nt: TGTGCCACCAGCACGACCGGGACTAGCGGGCCCTACAATGAAAAACTGTTTTTT
clone_size: -
j_call: TRBJ1-4
d_call: -
v_call: TRBV15

cdr3_aa: CATSSQDPLSAETQYF
cdr3_nt: TGTGCCACCAGCAGCCAGGACCCCCTCAGTGCAGAGACCCAGTACTTC
clone_size: -
j_call: TRBJ2-5
d_call: -
v_call: TRBV15

cdr3_aa: CASSHSTGEAFF
cdr3_nt: TGTGCCAGCAGCCACTCTACCGGTGAAGCTTTCTTT
clone_size: many
j_call: TRBJ1-1
d_call: -
v_call: TRBV7-6

cdr3_aa: CASRSLEATEAFF
cdr3_nt: TGTGCCAGTAGATCCTTGGAGGCTACTGAAGCTTTCTTT
clone_size: many
j_call: TRBJ1-1
d_call: -
v_call: TRBV19

cdr3_aa: CASTRGEKLFF
cdr3_nt: TGCGCCAGCACGAGGGGTGAAAAACTGTTTTTT
clone_size: few
j_call: TRBJ1-4
d_call: -
v_call: TRBV4-3

cdr3_aa: CSARASGRTGELFF
cdr3_nt: TGCAGTGCTAGGGCTAGCGGGAGAACCGGGGAGCTGTTTTTT
clone_size: few
j_call: TRBJ2-2
d_call: TRBD2
v_call: TRBV20-1

cdr3_aa: CASSAKDPPRYTF
cdr3_nt: TGTGCCAGCAGTGCTAAAGACCCCCCACGCTACACCTTC
clone_size: -
j_call: TRBJ1-2
d_call: -
v_call: TRBV25-1

cdr3_aa: CASSFPPYRDEEKLFF
cdr3_nt: TGTGCCAGCAGCTTTCCCCCCTACAGGGATGAGGAAAAACTGTTTTTT
clone_size: -
j_call: TRBJ1-4
d_call: -
v_call: TRBV7-2

cdr3_aa: CAISGTGDYEQYF
cdr3_nt: TGTGCCATCAGTGGGACAGGTGACTACGAGCAGTACTTC
clone_size: -
j_call: TRBJ2-7
d_call: TRBD1
v_call: TRBV10-3

cdr3_aa: CSVAPGANSPLHF
cdr3_nt: TGCAGCGTTGCCCCAGGAGCTAATTCACCCCTCCACTTT
clone_size: -
j_call: TRBJ1-6
d_call: -
v_call: TRBV29-1

cdr3_aa: CASSLGGAPGRNQPQHF
cdr3_nt: TGTGCCAGCAGCTTAGGTGGTGCGCCAGGCCGCAATCAGCCCCAGCATTTT
clone_size: -
j_call: TRBJ1-5
d_call: -
v_call: TRBV7-2

cdr3_aa: CAISDWGESSNTGELFF
cdr3_nt: TGTGCCATCAGTGATTGGGGGGAGTCCTCGAACACCGGGGAGCTGTTTTTT
clone_size: -
j_call: TRBJ2-2
d_call: -
v_call: TRBV10-3

cdr3_aa: CASGTGSNQPQHF
cdr3_nt: TGTGCCAGCGGGACAGGAAGCAATCAGCCCCAGCATTTT
clone_size: many
j_call: TRBJ1-5
d_call: TRBD1
v_call: TRBV7-9

cdr3_aa: CSARGAGANVLTF
cdr3_nt: TGCAGTGCTAGAGGGGCTGGGGCCAACGTCCTGACTTTC
clone_size: -
j_call: TRBJ2-6
d_call: -
v_call: TRBV20-1